The clone carrying this T cell receptor beta chain has just a few counts. Its antigen remains unknown. The data are from a study of regulatory T cells in long-lasting Graves disease. Regarding time point: newly diagnosed GD, antithyroid drugs for less than 3 months. RNA extracted from PBMCs served as the sequencing template. General observations from the study: Persistent Graves' patients showed reduced TCR diversity versus newly diagnosed patients.

For TCR beta, libraries came from iRepertoire HTBI primers and Arm-PCR of CDR3 regions. TCRdb re-analysed the multiplex PCR reads in MiXCR, keeping a single row per CDR3 protein. The sample carries approximately 490,000 distinct CDR3 sequences, about 16% recorded once. J lost 9 bases, V lost 4 bases, and 10 bases had no gene match. The CDR3 runs to 15 residues. Germline-derived CDR1 and CDR2 are DFQATT and SNEGSKA (reference sequence). This sample also belongs to another study, concerning T cells in Graves' hyperthyroidism and ophthalmopathy.

The TCR comes from a man aged 35 to 55 with Graves disease. This chain uses TRBV20-1 with TRBJ1-6; 9 bases line up with TRBD1. The sample was peripheral blood mononuclear cells (PBMCs), taken at new diagnosis, from a patient treated with antithyroid drugs. The CDR3 sequence is CSATQDRGGRSPLHF. In DNA form, the CDR3 reads TGCAGTGCTACTCAAGACAGGGGGGGCCGTTCACCCCTCCACTTT.